This T cell receptor (beta chain) derives from a study of cytomegalovirus exposure and HLA in healthy donors. Whole-study context: The Caucasian-associated ancestry cluster contained approximately 81% of the roughly 390 genotyped donors. Whole-study findings and limits: The authors confirmed in vitro that a few CMV-associated chains were specific for CMV antigens. By HLA locus, TCR association rates varied in a later analysis, with DRB1 showing the most and HLA-C the fewest. Accurate HLA-A and HLA-B prediction from TCR beta sequences was reported for most subjects.

In the PCR, 60 Vbeta and 13 Jbeta primers were used. Clones were read by immunoSEQ multiplex PCR, and TCRdb kept only the in-frame ones, dropping some. Among roughly 140,000 clones, about 64% were seen once, and the ten largest hold roughly 4%. CDR3 size: 17 residues. CDR1 and CDR2 (germline): MDHEN, SYDVKM. V lost 0 bases to trimming and J lost 0 bases; unmatched junction nucleotides: 5. This clone was observed a handful of times. The antigen remains unidentified. The TCR was taken from a man aged 55-75 years in good health and CMV-seronegative. V gene TRBV28 combines with J gene TRBJ1-3; 7 nucleotides match TRBD1. Source material: PBMCs. The chain's CDR3 is CASSLWGQIHSGNTIYF. DNA for the CDR3: TGTGCCAGCAGTTTATGGGGACAGATCCACTCTGGAAACACCATATATTTT.